This passage covers 22 T cell receptor beta chains from one sample sequenced in a study of T cells in Graves' hyperthyroidism and ophthalmopathy. TCR beta CDR3 regions were amplified from RNA. Primed by the HTBI set, a first-round RT-PCR was run on the TCR CDR3. TCRdb reanalysed the multiplex PCR reads using MiXCR and keeps one entry per CDR3 protein. In the table there are about 620,000 distinct CDR3 sequences, 15% to 20% of which are singletons. Input material: blood. The origin of the receptors is a woman in her 30s with Graves' hyperthyroidism.

This clonotype was found many times. The chain employs TRBV28 and TRBJ1-5; 11 nucleotides line up with TRBD1. V lost 3 bases, J lost 0 bases, and 4 bases stayed unmatched. The CDR3 has 17 residues. Per germline, CDR1 MDHEN and CDR2 SYDVKM. DNA of the CDR3: TGTGCCAGCAGTTTTGGACAGGGGGCATCTAGCAATCAGCCCCAGCATTTT. Protein: CASSFGQGASSNQPQHF.

This clonotype came up many times. The chain employs TRBV12-3 or TRBV12-4 and TRBJ1-1; the D is unclear. V lost 7 bases and J 10 bases, leaving 22 bases between the germline ends. The CDR3 length is 14 residues. The DNA of the CDR3 is TGTGCCAGCACCTTTGCGGGTTGGTTCAGTGGAGCTTTCTTT. Amino acid sequence: CASTFAGWFSGAFF.

This clonotype showed up just once. This chain connects TRBV7-2 to TRBJ1-6; the D is unclear. Trimming removed 0 bases from V and 2 bases from J, with 8 bases in between. Germline V gives CDR1 SGHTA, CDR2 FQGNSA. CDR3 length: 16 amino acids. CDR3 sequence reads: CASSLAWGTYNSPLHF. The CDR3 nucleotides are TGTGCCAGCAGCTTAGCTTGGGGAACCTATAATTCACCCCTCCACTTT.

The chain joins TRBV7-9 to TRBJ2-7, with TRBD2 identical over 9 bases. This CDR3 spans 16 amino acids. Germline V CDR1 and CDR2: SEHNR, FQNEAQ (reference sequence). With 5 bases clipped from V and 8 bases from J, the junction kept 16 bases outside the gene matches. The DNA of the CDR3 is TGTGCCAGCAGCGACGTATCTTCTAGCGGGAATCTCAAGCAGTACTTC. It is translated as CASSDVSSSGNLKQYF.

There are many counts of this clonotype. The V and J genes are TRBV5-1 and TRBJ2-5; the D is unclear. V was cut by 4 bases and J by 3 bases, with 13 bases left in between. The CDR3 loop spans 14 amino acids. CDR1 is SGHRS and CDR2 is YFSETQ in the germline V gene. The CDR3 sequence: CASSKVAPKETQYF. CDR3 in DNA: TGCGCCAGCAGCAAGGTGGCCCCTAAAGAGACCCAGTACTTC.

The rearrangement joins TRBV4-1 to TRBJ2-1; no definite D call. V lost 0 bases and J lost 7, with 10 bases in between. The germline V gene encodes CDR1 MGHRA and CDR2 YSYEKL. This CDR3 comprises 14 residues. The CDR3 loop is CASSQDRARNEQFF. The CDR3, as DNA: TGCGCCAGCAGCCAAGATAGGGCCCGGAATGAGCAGTTCTTC.

This clonotype was counted at least ten times. This chain joins TRBV7-2 and TRBJ2-7; D perhaps matches TRBD1 (6 bases). V was clipped by 1 base and J by 2 bases, with 12 bases between them. CDR1 SGHTA and CDR2 FQGNSA come from the germline V gene. CDR3 length equals 15 residues. DNA for the CDR3: TGTGCCAGCAGCTTAGTTTCGGGACAACCCTACGAGCAGTACTTC. Residues: CASSLVSGQPYEQYF.

This clonotype was found a few times. The V call is TRBV7-3, the J call TRBJ2-1; D may be TRBD2 (6 bases). The germline CDR1 and CDR2 sequences are SGHTA and FQGTGA. Trimming removed 5 bases from V and 7 bases from J, with 15 bases in between. The CDR3 has 14 residues. CDR3 loop: CASSTGGSPNEQFF. DNA of the CDR3: TGTGCCAGCAGCACCGGGGGTAGCCCAAATGAGCAGTTCTTC.

This clonotype was recorded many times. The V call is TRBV4-2, the J call TRBJ2-1; D is perhaps TRBD2 (5 bases). This CDR3 comprises 15 residues. The germline gives CDR1 LGHNA, CDR2 YNFKEQ. V dropped 4 bases and J dropped 0 bases, with 10 bases sitting between them. This CDR3 reads CASSPLGSSYNEQFF. DNA of the CDR3: TGTGCCAGCAGCCCGCTGGGGAGCTCCTACAATGAGCAGTTCTTC.

This clonotype occurred once. V gene TRBV29-1 combines with J gene TRBJ2-2; 10 nucleotides match TRBD2. The CDR3 runs 14 residues. Germline V gene data show CDR1 as SQVTM and CDR2 as ANQGSEA. Trimming at V came to 3 bases and at J to 6 bases, leaving 4 bases not matched to a gene. In DNA form, the CDR3 reads TGCAGCGTTGACCTAGCGGGAGTTCCCGGGGAGCTGTTTTTT. This codes for CSVDLAGVPGELFF.

The chain combines TRBV5-1 with TRBJ2-1; D is uncertain. This CDR3 contains 15 residues. V was pared by 0 bases and J by 6 bases, with 13 bases between. The germline V gene has CDR1 SGHRS and CDR2 YFSETQ. CDR3 protein: CASSLDAAPVNEQFF. CDR3 coding DNA: TGCGCCAGCAGCTTGGACGCTGCTCCCGTCAATGAGCAGTTCTTC.

The chain combines TRBV3-2 with TRBJ2-1; the D segment call TRBD2 is taken from the table without a DNA check. TRBV3-2 counts as a pseudogene. This CDR3 spans 14 amino acids. DNA of the CDR3: TGTGCCAGCAGCTACAGCGGGGCCCACAATGAGCAGTTCTTC. It translates to CASSYSGAHNEQFF.

About this clonotype: This may be a read error, as it is one base from a much larger clone. V is TRBV7-2 and J is TRBJ2-7, with TRBD2 matching over 7 bases. The CDR3 contains 14 residues. Germline assignment: CDR1 SGHTA and CDR2 FQGNSA. The CDR3 DNA is TGTGCCAGCAGCGTCCCGACTAGCAGCTACAAGCAGTACTTC. The encoded protein is CASSVPTSSYKQYF.

Only one count was recorded for this clonotype. The V call is TRBV6-5, the J call TRBJ2-7; TRBD1 or TRBD2 may be the D gene (6 bases each). Germline V lookup: CDR1 MNHEY, CDR2 SVGAGI. The CDR3 totals 18 residues. Deletions cut 0 bases from V and 4 bases from J, with 22 bases between. Here the CDR3 DNA reads TGTGCCAGCAGTTACTCCGGAAGCCCCTCGGGGGCCGGGTACGAGCAGTACTTC. As protein: CASSYSGSPSGAGYEQYF.

Many counts were recorded for this clonotype. The J gene is TRBJ2-5, the V gene TRBV27; D is ambiguous. V was pared by 2 bases and J by 3 bases, with 13 bases between. The V gene's germline CDR1 is MNHEY and CDR2 SMNVEV (reference sequence). This CDR3 spans 15 amino acids. The CDR3 bases are TGTGCCAGCAGTTTACTCCCAAGTACGGAAGAGACCCAGTACTTC. Amino acids: CASSLLPSTEETQYF.

V gene TRBV20-1 combines with J gene TRBJ2-5, with 10 bases lining up with TRBD2. V was clipped by 1 base and J by 5 bases; unmatched bases: 7. CDR1 DFQATT and CDR2 SNEGSKA come from the germline V gene (reference sequence). This CDR3 is 15 amino acids long. DNA of the CDR3: TGCAGTGCTAGAGTAAAGCGGGAGGGCCCGGAGACCCAGTACTTC. Amino acids: CSARVKREGPETQYF.

In this sample, this clonotype turned up many times. The chain joins TRBV20-1 to TRBJ2-7; 12 bases are shared with TRBD2. Germline CDR1 is DFQATT and CDR2 is SNEGSKA (reference sequence). CDR3 length: 17 residues. The V and J ends lost 0 bases and 6 bases, in that order; junction bases with no gene match: 12. Here the CDR3 DNA reads TGCAGTGCTAGAGATAGGCGACTAGCGGGAGTCCCCTCCGAGCAGTACTTC. This translates into CSARDRRLAGVPSEQYF.

In this sample, this clonotype turned up a few times. The rearrangement joins TRBV28 to TRBJ2-7, with D maybe TRBD1 (5 bases). The CDR3 runs 14 residues. Looked up from germline, CDR1 is MDHEN and CDR2 is SYDVKM. The V end was cut by 3 bases, the J end by 2 bases, with 11 bases between. The CDR3 DNA sequence: TGTGCCAGCAGTTTGCCCCTAGGGGCCTACGAGCAGTACTTC. As protein: CASSLPLGAYEQYF. Together with reference TRBV28 and TRBJ2-7, the CDR3 gives the full variable domain: DVKVTQSSRYLVKRTGEKVFLECVQDMDHENMFWYRQDPGLGLRLIYFSYDVKMKEKGDIPEGYSVSREKKERFSLILESASTNQTSMYLCASSLPLGAYEQYFGPGTRLTVT.

This clonotype showed up many times. The chain recombines TRBV7-8 with TRBJ2-7; D unclear. V lost 10 bases to trimming and J lost 6 bases, with 13 bases between them. The CDR3 length is 11 residues. Germline V gene data show CDR1 as SGHVS and CDR2 as FQNEAQ. CDR3 DNA sequence: TGTGCCACCACCTCTTCGTCCGAGCAGTACTTC. It specifies CATTSSSEQYF.

This clonotype was recorded once. The CDR3 region is CASSDLSDSEWTREQFF. CDR3 in DNA: TGTGCCAGCAGCGACCTATCGGACAGCGAATGGACTAGAGAGCAGTTCTTC. The V gene is TRBV5-6, the J gene TRBJ2-1; D might be TRBD2 (7 bases). With 4 bases removed from V and 10 bases from J, the gap between germline ends came to 27 bases. Germline V gene lookup returns CDR1 SGHDT and CDR2 YYEEEE. CDR3 length: 17 amino acids.

This clonotype has ten or more counts. V is TRBV19 and J is TRBJ2-3; D gene uncertain. Trimming took off 1 base at V and 6 bases at J, with 5 bases between the two ends. Germline V CDR1 and CDR2: LNHDA, SQIVND (reference sequence). The CDR3 runs to 12 residues. The CDR3 DNA sequence: TGTGCCAGTAGTATAGCTGAGGATACGCAGTATTTT. It specifies CASSIAEDTQYF.

This clonotype was observed many times. The rearrangement links TRBV6-1 to TRBJ2-2; possible D gene TRBD1, 5 bases. The V end was cut by 9 bases, the J end by 2 bases, with 13 bases between. The CDR3 extends over 14 amino acids. Germline-derived CDR1 and CDR2 are MNHNS and SASEGT. CDR3 coding DNA: TGTGCCAGTATAAACAGGCCAAACACCGGGGAGCTGTTTTTT. Encoded protein: CASINRPNTGELFF.